The clone carrying this T cell receptor beta chain showed up just once. The antigen remains unidentified. TCRdb redid the calling of the reads with MiXCR, one entry per CDR3 protein. The sample lists some 120,000 distinct CDR3 sequences; 32% were seen once. V shed 5 bases and J shed 11 bases, with 12 bases lying between them. The CDR3 extends over 12 amino acids. The germline V gene encodes CDR1 SGHVS and CDR2 FNYEAQ. These data belong to a study of T cell repertoires in cytomegalovirus infection. Study background: CMV epitopes, recently identified HLA-C-restricted and well-studied HLA-B-restricted, were used. Signatures in public TCR beta sequences pointed to both CMV infection and matching HLA type.

Regarding the study as a whole: Across the ex vivo response, the dominant clonotypes were HLA-C-restricted CMV-specific TCR beta clonotypes. Summed public TCR beta family frequency identified CMV carriers bearing the relevant HLA.

The rearrangement joins TRBV7-6 to TRBJ1-4; D is unresolved. The TCR originated in a human donor in good health (CMV status not recorded). Some clones in this sample may be carry-over from other donors' samples. The sample consisted of CD8+ T cells from cultured PBMCs, taken from culture after CMV antigen stimulation. CDR3 bases: TGTGCCAGCAGCCAGGACCGGGATAAACTGTTTTTT. Its protein product is CASSQDRDKLFF. The full variable domain, completed using reference TRBV7-6 and TRBJ1-4, is GAGVSQSPRYKVTKRGQDVALRCDPISGHVSLYWYRQALGQGPEFLTYFNYEAQQDKSGLPNDRFSAERPEGSISTLTIQRTEQRDSAMYRCASSQDRDKLFFGSGTQLSVL.